The sequence of this T cell receptor beta chain was determined in a study of CD8 T cells in ankylosing spondylitis. Study findings and constraints: Within peripheral blood, clones linked to disease were CD8+ and relatively rare. A motif of 7 to 9 highly homologous TCR beta variants was seen as apparently characteristic of ankylosing spondylitis blood. Reports of some motif variants in reactive arthritis synovial fluid and blood predate this one.

This clonotype was picked up a small number of times. Its antigen is as yet unknown. By quantitative 5'-RACE with molecular barcodes, the TCR beta libraries were made. TCRdb re-called the 5' RACE reads through MiXCR, storing one row per CDR3 protein. The sample shows some 220,000 distinct CDR3 sequences, 6% to 8% of them seen only once. Per the germline V gene, CDR1 is SEHNR and CDR2 is FQNEAQ (reference sequence). V was shortened by 5 bases and J by 4 bases, with 8 bases between the two germline ends. The CDR3 consists of 13 residues. Sequences were obtained from blood, either unsorted or a sorted T cell fraction (not recorded which). The chain recombines TRBV7-9 with TRBJ1-4, with no clear D. The TCR sequence derives from a male donor with ankylosing spondylitis. CDR3 in amino acids: CASSPYSNEKLFF. The CDR3 DNA reads as TGTGCCAGCAGCCCCTACAGTAATGAAAAACTGTTTTTT.